This record looks at one T cell receptor (beta chain) sequence and its context. Its antigen is as yet unknown. TCR beta CDR3 regions were amplified from RNA transcripts. HTBI primers were employed in a first-round RT-PCR of the TCR CDR3. From the multiplex PCR reads, TCRdb called clonotypes with MiXCR, one entry per CDR3 protein. The table includes about half a million distinct CDR3 sequences, about 20% detected once. The sample comes from a study of T cells in Graves' hyperthyroidism and ophthalmopathy. Germline V gives CDR1 MNHEY, CDR2 SVGAGI. Trimming took off 6 bases at V and 0 bases at J, with 13 bases between the two ends. The CDR3 has 15 residues. General observations from the study: Blood also carried most thyroid clonotypes expanded above 0.001.

The receptor was derived from a woman between 65 and 79 years old with Graves' ophthalmopathy. The gene calls are TRBV6-5 and TRBJ2-3; D possibly corresponds to TRBD2 (5 bases). Sequenced: blood. The CDR3 here is CASSIGRTSTDTQYF. As DNA, the CDR3 is TGTGCCAGCAGCATCGGACGGACTAGCACAGATACGCAGTATTTT.